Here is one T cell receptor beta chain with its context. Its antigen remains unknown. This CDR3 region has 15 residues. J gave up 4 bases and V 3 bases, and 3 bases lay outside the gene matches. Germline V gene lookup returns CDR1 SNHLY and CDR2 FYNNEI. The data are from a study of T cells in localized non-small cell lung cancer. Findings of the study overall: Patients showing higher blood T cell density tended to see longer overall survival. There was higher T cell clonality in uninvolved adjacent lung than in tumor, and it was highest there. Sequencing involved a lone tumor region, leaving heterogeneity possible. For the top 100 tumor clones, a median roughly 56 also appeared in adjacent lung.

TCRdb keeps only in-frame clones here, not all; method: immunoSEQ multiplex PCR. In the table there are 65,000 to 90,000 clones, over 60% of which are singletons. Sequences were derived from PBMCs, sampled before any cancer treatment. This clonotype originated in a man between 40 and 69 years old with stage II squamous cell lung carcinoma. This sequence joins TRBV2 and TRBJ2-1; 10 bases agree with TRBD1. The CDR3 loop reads CASSDGTGVYNEQFF. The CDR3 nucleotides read TGTGCCAGCAGTGACGGGACAGGGGTATACAATGAGCAGTTCTTC.